The 8 T cell receptor beta chains given below trace back to one sample, sequenced in a study of Ad26.COV2.S vaccination and SARS-CoV-2 variants. Sequencing was performed with immunoSEQ multiplex PCR; in TCRdb, only in-frame clones are kept and a portion is missing. In the table there are roughly 500,000 clones, approximately 88% of which are singletons. This sample's treatment: 19 received Ad26.COV2.S at low or high dose, single or two shots; roughly five received placebo; per-sample allocation not given. The study sampled participants on day 63 after the first vaccine or placebo injection. The sample consisted of peripheral blood, taken in a trial of Ad26.COV2.S vaccine versus placebo. All receptors derive from a person between 18 and 65 years old who received the Ad26.COV2.S COVID-19 vaccine or a placebo.

The rearrangement joins TRBV27 to TRBJ1-3; D is unresolved. Germline CDR1 reads MNHEY; CDR2 reads SMNVEV (reference sequence). CDR3 length equals 14 residues. V dropped 6 bases and J dropped 0 bases, with 9 bases sitting between them. CDR3 bases: TGTGCCAGCAGGGTGACATACTCTGGAAACACCATATATTTT. Its protein product is CASRVTYSGNTIYF.

The chain joins TRBV27 to TRBJ2-7; 10 bases are a match to TRBD2. Germline-derived CDR1 and CDR2 are MNHEY and SMNVEV (reference sequence). The CDR3 has 14 residues. V lost 8 bases to trimming and J lost 5 bases; unmatched junction nucleotides: 9. CDR3 in DNA: TGTGCCAGCGGTAGAGAGCGGGAGGGACACGAGCAGTACTTC. It translates to CASGREREGHEQYF.

The CDR3: CASKRLAGVDEQYF. The CDR3, as DNA: TGTGCCAGCAAAAGGCTAGCGGGAGTCGACGAGCAGTACTTC. The V gene is TRBV2, the J gene TRBJ2-7; 10 bases align to TRBD2. Germline V gene lookup returns CDR1 SNHLY and CDR2 FYNNEI. After removal of 7 bases from V and 5 bases from J, the junction contained 8 bases not matched to a gene. The CDR3 is made up of 14 amino acids.

The rearrangement joins TRBV6-5 to TRBJ2-5; tentatively, D is TRBD2 (7 bases). The CDR3 is 15 residues long. Germline V gives CDR1 MNHEY, CDR2 SVGAGI. V was cut by 6 bases and J by 3 bases, with 17 bases left in between. The chain's CDR3 is CASSSPRGGEETQYF. In DNA form, the CDR3 reads TGTGCCAGCAGCTCCCCGAGGGGGGGAGAAGAGACCCAGTACTTC.

The chain's CDR3 is CASSLIRVSYEQYF. CDR3 bases: TGCGCCAGCAGCTTGATAAGGGTCTCCTACGAGCAGTACTTC. The V and J genes are TRBV5-1 and TRBJ2-7; D is unclear. Trimming took off 1 base at V and 0 bases at J, with 8 bases between the two ends. Germline V CDR1 and CDR2: SGHRS, YFSETQ. CDR3 length equals 14 residues.

This clone was seen repeatedly, ten times or more. The V call is TRBV2, the J call TRBJ2-2, with a possible D match to TRBD1 (6 bases). Per germline, CDR1 SNHLY and CDR2 FYNNEI. The CDR3 is 14 amino acids. V lost 7 bases and J lost 5, with 14 bases in between. CDR3 sequence: CASKEQGPTGELFF. The CDR3 coding sequence is TGTGCCAGCAAAGAACAGGGCCCTACCGGGGAGCTGTTTTTT.

The genes are TRBV11-3 and TRBJ2-3; D ambiguous. V lost 1 base and J lost 2, with 13 bases in between. The germline V gene has CDR1 SGHNT and CDR2 YENEEA. This CDR3 spans 16 amino acids. Written as DNA, the CDR3 is TGTGCCAGCAGCTTAGGGGTTGGCGTCTCCACAGATACGCAGTATTTT. It encodes CASSLGVGVSTDTQYF.

This clone was observed a few times. This chain links TRBV7-2 with TRBJ1-3; tentatively, D is TRBD1 (5 bases). The V end lost 1 base, the J end lost 0 bases, and 10 bases lay between the germline ends. Germline V gene lookup returns CDR1 SGHTA and CDR2 FQGNSA. The CDR3 extends over 16 amino acids. The DNA of the CDR3 is TGTGCCAGCAGCTTAGGGGGACTGCACTCTGGAAACACCATATATTTT. Its translation: CASSLGGLHSGNTIYF.